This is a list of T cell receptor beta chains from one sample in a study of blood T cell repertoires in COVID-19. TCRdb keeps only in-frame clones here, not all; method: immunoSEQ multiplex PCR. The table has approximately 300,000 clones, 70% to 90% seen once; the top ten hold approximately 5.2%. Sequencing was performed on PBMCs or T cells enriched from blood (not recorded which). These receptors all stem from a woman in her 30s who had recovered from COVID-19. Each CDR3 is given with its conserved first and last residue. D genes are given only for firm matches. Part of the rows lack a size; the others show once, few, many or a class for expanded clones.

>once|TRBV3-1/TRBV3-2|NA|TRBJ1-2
TGTGCCAGCAGCCAAGGGGCTGGTGGCTACACCTTC
CASSQGAGGYTF
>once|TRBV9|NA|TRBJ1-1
TGTGCCAGCAGCGTAGTCCCAGAGAACACTGAAGCTTTCTTT
CASSVVPENTEAFF
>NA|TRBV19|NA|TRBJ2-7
TGTGCCAGTAGTATGGGTGGGGGCCCAACCTACGAGCAGTACTTC
CASSMGGGPTYEQYF
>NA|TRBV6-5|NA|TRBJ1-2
TGTGCCAGCAGTTTTTCAGGGTATGGCTACACCTTC
CASSFSGYGYTF
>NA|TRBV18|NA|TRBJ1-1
TGTGCCAGCTCACGAGATCTACAGGACACTGAAGCTTTCTTT
CASSRDLQDTEAFF
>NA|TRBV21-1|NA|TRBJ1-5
TGTGCCAGCAGCAAACTCGACAATAGCAATCAGCCCCAGCATTTT
CASSKLDNSNQPQHF
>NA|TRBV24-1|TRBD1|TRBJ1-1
TGTGCCACCAGTGATTTGTCCAGGGGGAGGACTGAAGCTTTCTTT
CATSDLSRGRTEAFF
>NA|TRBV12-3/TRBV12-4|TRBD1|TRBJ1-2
TGTGCCAGCAGTCGGACAGGGCACTATGGCTACACCTTC
CASSRTGHYGYTF
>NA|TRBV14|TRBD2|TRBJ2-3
TGTGCCAGCAGCCAAGAGGGGCTAGCGGGGGGCCTCACTACGGATACGCAGTATTTT
CASSQEGLAGGLTTDTQYF
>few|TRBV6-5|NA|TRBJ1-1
TGTGCCAGCAGTTTCCTACCCGCCGGGGACACTGAAGCTTTCTTT
CASSFLPAGDTEAFF
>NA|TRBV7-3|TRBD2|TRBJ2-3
TGTGCCAGCAGCTTAGAGCGGGGGGCAGATACGCAGTATTTT
CASSLERGADTQYF
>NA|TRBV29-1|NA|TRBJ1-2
TGCAGCCTTGAGAACGGCGGCGGCTATGGCTACACCTTC
CSLENGGGYGYTF
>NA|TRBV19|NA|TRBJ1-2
TGTGCCAGTAGTGCCGTTCCGCCGAGGGATGGCTACACCTTC
CASSAVPPRDGYTF
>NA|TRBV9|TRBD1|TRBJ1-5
TGTGCCAGCAGCGTAACGACAGGGCTGAATCAGCCCCAGCATTTT
CASSVTTGLNQPQHF
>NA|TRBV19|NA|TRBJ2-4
TGTGCCAGTAGTGTCGGATCAGGTGTGGGGTACTTC
CASSVGSGVGYF
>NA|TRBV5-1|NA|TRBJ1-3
TGCGCCAGCAGTTGGTGGGCAGGTCTCCCCGTCGGAAACACCATATATTTT
CASSWWAGLPVGNTIYF
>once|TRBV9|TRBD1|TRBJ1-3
TGTGCCAGCAGCCCCCGGACAGGGACCTCTGGAAACACCATATATTTT
CASSPRTGTSGNTIYF
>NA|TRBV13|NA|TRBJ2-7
TGTGCCAGCAGCTTAGGACAGTTCTCCTACGAGCAGTACTTC
CASSLGQFSYEQYF
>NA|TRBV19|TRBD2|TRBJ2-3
TGTGCCAGTAGATCCTCGGGGGGAGTCACAGATACGCAGTATTTT
CASRSSGGVTDTQYF
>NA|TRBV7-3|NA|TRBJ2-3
TGTGCCAGCAGCGAAGGGGTAGCTAGCACAGATACGCAGTATTTT
CASSEGVASTDTQYF
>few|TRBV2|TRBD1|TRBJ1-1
TGTGCCAGCAGTTTTGACAGGGGGCGGGAGAAAGCTTTCTTT
CASSFDRGREKAFF
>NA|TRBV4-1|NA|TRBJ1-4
TGCGCCAGCAGCCAAGTTATCGGTGCCGAAAAACTGTTTTTT
CASSQVIGAEKLFF
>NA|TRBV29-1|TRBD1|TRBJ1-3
TGCAGCGTTGTCGGGGACAGGGCCTCTGGAAACACCATATATTTT
CSVVGDRASGNTIYF
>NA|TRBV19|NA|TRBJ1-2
TGTGCCAGTAGTATTTCGGACAGTACTTACACCTTC
CASSISDSTYTF
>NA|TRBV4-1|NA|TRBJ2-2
TGCGCCAGCCGAGCGACCCCTCTAGGACTGACCGGGGAGCTGTTTTTT
CASRATPLGLTGELFF
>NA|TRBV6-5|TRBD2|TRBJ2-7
TGTGCCAGCAGTTATATGCTAGCGGGGAAATACGAGCAGTACTTC
CASSYMLAGKYEQYF
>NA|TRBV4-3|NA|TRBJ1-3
TGCGCCAGCAGCCAAGATTTTTCCTACCGCGGAAACACCATATATTTT
CASSQDFSYRGNTIYF
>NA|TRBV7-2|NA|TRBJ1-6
TGTGCCAGCAGCTTACTCCCCTCGGGTAATTCACCCCTCCACTTT
CASSLLPSGNSPLHF
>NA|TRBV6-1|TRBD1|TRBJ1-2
TGTGCCAGCAGTGAAGGACAGGGTTGGAACTATGGCTACACCTTC
CASSEGQGWNYGYTF